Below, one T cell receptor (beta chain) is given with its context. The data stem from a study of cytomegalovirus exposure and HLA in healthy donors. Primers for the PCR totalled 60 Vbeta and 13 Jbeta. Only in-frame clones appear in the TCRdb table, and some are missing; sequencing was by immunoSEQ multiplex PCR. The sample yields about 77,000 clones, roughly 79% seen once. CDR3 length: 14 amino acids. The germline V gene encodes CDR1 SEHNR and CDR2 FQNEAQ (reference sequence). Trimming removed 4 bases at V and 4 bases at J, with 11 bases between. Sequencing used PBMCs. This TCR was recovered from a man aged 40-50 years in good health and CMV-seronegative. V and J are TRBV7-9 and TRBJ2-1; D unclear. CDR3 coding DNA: TGTGCCAGCAGCTCCCCCCAGACTTACAATGAGCAGTTCTTC. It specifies CASSSPQTYNEQFF.